Following are 7 T cell receptor beta chains from one sample sequenced in a study of radiotherapy plus CTLA-4 blockade in lung cancer. TCRdb's copy holds only in-frame clones and misses some; the assay was immunoSEQ multiplex PCR. The data contain 40,000 or so clones, about 74% of them seen just once; the ten biggest clones take up 9.8%. This material consisted of peripheral blood, taken from a patient treated with radiotherapy plus ipilimumab. These receptors all come from a human donor with non-small cell lung cancer who had stable disease on radiotherapy plus ipilimumab.

The chain links TRBV7-9 to TRBJ2-2, with a tentative D call TRBD2 (5 bases). V shed 4 bases and J shed 7 bases, with 13 bases lying between them. The CDR3 has 14 amino acids. Per germline, CDR1 SEHNR and CDR2 FQNEAQ (reference sequence). CDR3 in amino acids: CASSSLLEGGELFF. The CDR3, as DNA: TGTGCCAGCAGCTCACTCCTCGAGGGCGGGGAGCTGTTTTTT.

This clone was seen once. The chain combines TRBV19 with TRBJ2-7; 9 positions agree with TRBD1. The CDR3 extends over 15 amino acids. Germline V gene lookup returns CDR1 LNHDA and CDR2 SQIVND (reference sequence). The V segment lost 3 bases and the J segment 3 bases; nucleotides outside the gene matches: 6. CDR3 coding DNA: TGTGCCAGTAGTATCCCTGGGACAGGGTTCTACGAGCAGTACTTC. It yields the protein CASSIPGTGFYEQYF.

The CDR3 loop reads CASSEWTGRNTEAFF. CDR3 in DNA: TGCGCCAGCAGTGAGTGGACAGGACGAAACACTGAAGCTTTCTTT. The genes are TRBV10-2 and TRBJ1-1, with 7 bases matching TRBD1. After removal of 1 base from V and 2 bases from J, the junction contained 4 bases not matched to a gene. Per the germline V gene, CDR1 is WSHSY and CDR2 is SAAADI. The CDR3 length is 15 residues.

This clone was observed many times. V gene TRBV5-5 combines with J gene TRBJ2-7; the D gene is possibly TRBD1 (5 bases). Trimming left V 0 bases short and J 2 bases short, with 12 bases between. Looked up from germline, CDR1 is SGHKS and CDR2 is YYEKEE (reference sequence). The CDR3 length is 15 residues. CDR3 nucleotide sequence: TGTGCCAGCAGCTTGGGCGCAGGGTATACCTACGAGCAGTACTTC. This encodes CASSLGAGYTYEQYF.

The chain recombines TRBV20-1 with TRBJ2-5; D might be TRBD1 (5 bases). The better agreement between TRBJ2-7 and the DNA end casts doubt on the J call. Germline V gene lookup returns CDR1 DFQATT and CDR2 SNEGSKA (reference sequence). The length of the CDR3 is 11 residues. CDR3 protein: CSARGPHEQYF. The CDR3 region has the DNA TGCAGTGCTAGGGGGCCCCACGAGCAGTACTTC.

V usage is TRBV7-6 and J usage is TRBJ2-1; TRBD2 matches 10 bases. Germline CDR1 reads SGHVS; CDR2 reads FNYEAQ. The CDR3 loop spans 17 amino acids. J was trimmed by 7 bases and V by 0 bases; bases with no gene match: 9. The CDR3 DNA reads TGTGCCAGCAGCTTAGCTCCGAGCGGGGGGGCCGGGAATGAGCAGTTCTTC. Encoded protein: CASSLAPSGGAGNEQFF.

There are a few counts of this clone. Here the CDR3 reads CAWRKTRGTEAFF. Written as DNA, the CDR3 is TGTGCCTGGAGGAAAACCAGGGGAACTGAAGCTTTCTTT. This sequence joins TRBV30 and TRBJ1-1, with D maybe TRBD1 (6 bases). V was shortened by 3 bases and J by 5 bases, with 13 bases between the two germline ends. The CDR3 contains 13 residues. Germline V CDR1 and CDR2: GTSNPN, SVGIG (reference sequence).